This T cell receptor beta chain was sequenced during a study of early T cells in non-severe SARS-CoV-2 infection. Study-wide context: Sequenced bulk RNA came from whole blood that was unsorted, and chains were unpaired.

This clonotype was detected ten times or more. MiXCR was run by TCRdb on the 5' RACE reads, yielding one entry per CDR3 protein. The table includes 60,000 to 75,000 distinct CDR3 sequences, 10% detected once. V lost 7 bases to trimming and J lost 9 bases; unmatched junction nucleotides: 21. CDR1 and CDR2 from the germline V gene are WSHSY and SAAADI. There are 17 residues in the CDR3. The sample was whole blood, taken at baseline. The chain is built from TRBV10-2 and TRBJ2-1, with TRBD2 identical over 7 bases. This TCR was recovered from an adult who was a healthcare worker with PCR-confirmed SARS-CoV-2 infection or an uninfected control (not recorded which). In DNA form, the CDR3 reads TGCGCCAGCACCAGCTCACTAGCGTTCAGAAGCGGGATTGAGCAGTTCTTC. The encoded protein is CASTSSLAFRSGIEQFF.